These T cell receptor beta chains were read from a single sample in a study of T cell repertoires and HLA-DP antigens. These receptors' antigens are unknown. Generated by immunoSEQ multiplex PCR, the TCRdb table keeps only in-frame clones and is missing some. The repertoire includes 85,000 to 90,000 clones, around nine tenths of them detected once, and roughly 1.5% sits in the top ten. Sequencing was carried out using CD4+ T cells from PBMCs. These receptors all stem from a man between 45 and 60 years old in good health and CMV-seronegative. Each CDR3 is given with its conserved first and last residue. D genes are given only for firm matches. Only some rows state a clone size, as once, few, many or a class for expanded clones.

clone_size: many; v_call: TRBV6-1; d_call: NA; j_call: TRBJ1-5; cdr3_nt: TGTGCCAGCCGTGAAGGGGCGGGTCCCCAGCATTTT; cdr3_aa: CASREGAGPQHF
clone_size: once; v_call: TRBV25-1; d_call: NA; j_call: TRBJ2-7; cdr3_nt: TGTGCCAGCAGTGAATCGGGGAAGTCCTACGAGCAGTACTTC; cdr3_aa: CASSESGKSYEQYF
clone_size: NA; v_call: TRBV19; d_call: NA; j_call: TRBJ1-2; cdr3_nt: TGTGCCACAACGGGACTTCACTATGGCTACACCTTC; cdr3_aa: CATTGLHYGYTF
clone_size: NA; v_call: TRBV27; d_call: NA; j_call: TRBJ1-4; cdr3_nt: TGTGCCAGCAGTTTTACAGGGCGCCAGGCAACTAATGAAAAACTGTTTTTT; cdr3_aa: CASSFTGRQATNEKLFF
clone_size: NA; v_call: TRBV11-1; d_call: NA; j_call: TRBJ1-5; cdr3_nt: TGTGCCAGCAGCTTTGAACAGGGACGGCCCCAGCATTTT; cdr3_aa: CASSFEQGRPQHF
clone_size: once; v_call: TRBV2; d_call: NA; j_call: TRBJ2-5; cdr3_nt: TGTGCCAGCAGTGAAGTGGGGTTGGGGGAGACCCAGTACTTC; cdr3_aa: CASSEVGLGETQYF
clone_size: NA; v_call: TRBV6-5; d_call: NA; j_call: TRBJ2-3; cdr3_nt: TGTGCCAGCAGTTACTCCCTCACAGATACGCAGTATTTT; cdr3_aa: CASSYSLTDTQYF
clone_size: once; v_call: TRBV6-1; d_call: NA; j_call: TRBJ1-2; cdr3_nt: TGTGCCAGCAGTGAAGAAGGCGCGGCTAACTATGGCTACACCTTC; cdr3_aa: CASSEEGAANYGYTF
clone_size: NA; v_call: TRBV30; d_call: NA; j_call: TRBJ2-1; cdr3_nt: TGTGCCTGGAACTACGGGGGCTTAATTAATGAGCAGTTCTTC; cdr3_aa: CAWNYGGLINEQFF
clone_size: once; v_call: TRBV5-4; d_call: TRBD2; j_call: TRBJ2-5; cdr3_nt: TGTGCCAGCAGCGGCGGGACTAGTCAAGAGACCCAGTACTTC; cdr3_aa: CASSGGTSQETQYF
clone_size: NA; v_call: TRBV28; d_call: TRBD1; j_call: TRBJ2-2; cdr3_nt: TGTGCCAGCAGTTTGAAGGTCGGGACAGGGCCCGGGGAGCTGTTTTTT; cdr3_aa: CASSLKVGTGPGELFF
clone_size: NA; v_call: TRBV11-2; d_call: NA; j_call: TRBJ1-5; cdr3_nt: TGTGCCAGCAGCTTAGACCCAGGACCCAATCAGCCCCAGCATTTT; cdr3_aa: CASSLDPGPNQPQHF
clone_size: few; v_call: TRBV7-2; d_call: TRBD2; j_call: TRBJ2-1; cdr3_nt: TGTGCCAGCACACCCGGACTAGCGGGGAATCGCAATGAGCAGTTCTTC; cdr3_aa: CASTPGLAGNRNEQFF
clone_size: NA; v_call: TRBV28; d_call: NA; j_call: TRBJ1-5; cdr3_nt: TGTGCCAGCAGTCTGGTTGATCAGCCCCAGCATTTT; cdr3_aa: CASSLVDQPQHF
clone_size: NA; v_call: TRBV5-1; d_call: TRBD1; j_call: TRBJ1-2; cdr3_nt: TGCGCCAGCAGCTACGGGGACAGTAACTATGGCTACACCTTC; cdr3_aa: CASSYGDSNYGYTF
clone_size: NA; v_call: TRBV15; d_call: NA; j_call: TRBJ2-1; cdr3_nt: TGTGCCACCAGCAGAGATGAAGACCGCCGCAATGAGCAGTTCTTC; cdr3_aa: CATSRDEDRRNEQFF
clone_size: NA; v_call: TRBV7-2; d_call: NA; j_call: TRBJ2-1; cdr3_nt: TGTGCCAGCAGCTTAACCCCTAGTAGTCTGTTCTTC; cdr3_aa: CASSLTPSSLFF
clone_size: NA; v_call: TRBV6-6; d_call: TRBD2; j_call: TRBJ2-1; cdr3_nt: TGTGCCAGCAGTGGACTAGCGGGGGGCTACAATGAGCAGTTCTTC; cdr3_aa: CASSGLAGGYNEQFF
clone_size: NA; v_call: TRBV5-1; d_call: NA; j_call: TRBJ2-1; cdr3_nt: TGCGCCAGCAGCTTGGTAGGGGGGCCCCCCTACAATGAGCAGTTCTTC; cdr3_aa: CASSLVGGPPYNEQFF
clone_size: NA; v_call: TRBV6-5; d_call: TRBD1; j_call: TRBJ1-2; cdr3_nt: TGTGCCAGCAGTCCAACCGGGACAGGGGGTTATGGCTACACCTTC; cdr3_aa: CASSPTGTGGYGYTF
clone_size: once; v_call: TRBV29-1; d_call: TRBD1; j_call: TRBJ2-5; cdr3_nt: TGCAGCGTCCTACCTGGGACAGGGGGTTTGGGGGAGACCCAGTACTTC; cdr3_aa: CSVLPGTGGLGETQYF
clone_size: NA; v_call: TRBV6-6; d_call: NA; j_call: TRBJ1-1; cdr3_nt: TGTGCCAGCAGTTACATCGGCAGGGCCCCTGAAGCTTTCTTT; cdr3_aa: CASSYIGRAPEAFF
clone_size: NA; v_call: TRBV14; d_call: TRBD1; j_call: TRBJ1-2; cdr3_nt: TGTGCCAGCAGCCCTATCGGACAGGGTGGCTATGGCTACACCTTC; cdr3_aa: CASSPIGQGGYGYTF
clone_size: NA; v_call: TRBV29-1; d_call: NA; j_call: TRBJ2-1; cdr3_nt: TGCAGCGCTCCCTTGGGCCACAATGAGCAGTTCTTC; cdr3_aa: CSAPLGHNEQFF
clone_size: NA; v_call: TRBV6-6; d_call: NA; j_call: TRBJ2-1; cdr3_nt: TGTGCCAGCAGCCTCGCCGGCGGCAATGAGCAGTTCTTC; cdr3_aa: CASSLAGGNEQFF
clone_size: NA; v_call: TRBV11-2; d_call: NA; j_call: TRBJ1-1; cdr3_nt: TGTGCCAGCAGCTTAGGGCAGGAGCTCATGAACACTGAAGCTTTCTTT; cdr3_aa: CASSLGQELMNTEAFF
clone_size: NA; v_call: TRBV19; d_call: TRBD2; j_call: TRBJ2-2; cdr3_nt: TGTGCCAGTAACCTTCTAGCGGGGGGGCCCGGGGAGCTGTTTTTT; cdr3_aa: CASNLLAGGPGELFF
clone_size: NA; v_call: TRBV7-2; d_call: NA; j_call: TRBJ1-2; cdr3_nt: TGTGCCAGCAGCTTAGAAGGGGCCCCGGTCTATGGCTACACCTTC; cdr3_aa: CASSLEGAPVYGYTF